The sample holds one count of the clone carrying this T cell receptor (beta chain). The data were obtained in a study of blood T cell repertoires in COVID-19. Study-wide context: The United States, Italy and Spain provided the acute and convalescent COVID-19 samples. PBMCs, B-cell-depleted T cells, or T cells provided the cDNA or gDNA that made up the material.

In the original workflow: Estimation of nucleated cell counts relied on the amplification of reference gene primers. Clones were read by immunoSEQ multiplex PCR, and TCRdb kept only the in-frame ones, dropping some. V and J calls and clone size are those listed in that table; D and trimming were worked out from the DNA. The repertoire has around 50,000 clones, more than 75% of them found once; the top ten carry around 5.4%. The study recruited people aged about 18 to 95 years across roughly 25 US areas. The CDR3 runs to 13 residues. V lost 4 bases and J lost 4, with 8 bases in between. Germline V CDR1 and CDR2: KGHDR, SFDVKD.

V and J are TRBV24-1 and TRBJ2-3; D possibly corresponds to TRBD1 (5 bases). The clonotype originates from a woman aged 50 to 60 with acute COVID-19. The sample comprised PBMCs or T cells enriched from blood (not recorded which). The CDR3 loop is CATSEGAADTQYF. DNA for the CDR3: TGTGCCACCAGTGAAGGGGCGGCAGATACGCAGTATTTT.